Below are 5 T cell receptor beta chains sequenced from a single sample in a study of T cell changes during pregnancy in multiple sclerosis. The table came from immunoSEQ multiplex PCR; TCRdb's copy has only in-frame clones and leaves some out. The sample records around 50,000 clones, 92% being singletons. The specimen comprised CD4+ T cells from peripheral blood mononuclear cells, sampled after pregnancy. The receptor source for this set is a female donor with multiple sclerosis, enrolled in a pregnancy study.

The chain employs TRBV11-1 and TRBJ2-2; 7 positions match TRBD1. This CDR3 region has 16 residues. The trim removed 7 bases at V and 1 base at J, leaving 9 bases unmatched. Germline CDR1 is SGHAT and CDR2 is FQDESV (reference sequence). CDR3 loop: CASTSIGTENTGELFF. For the CDR3, the DNA is TGTGCCAGCACCTCCATAGGGACAGAGAACACCGGGGAGCTGTTTTTT.

The rearrangement links TRBV2 to TRBJ1-5; TRBD1 aligns across 10 bases. The CDR3 is 15 residues long. V lost 4 bases, J lost 5 bases, and 5 bases stayed unmatched. Germline V gives CDR1 SNHLY, CDR2 FYNNEI. Written as DNA, the CDR3 is TGTGCCAGCAGTGCTGACAGGGGGCGCGATCAGCCCCAGCATTTT. It specifies CASSADRGRDQPQHF.

The chain joins TRBV21-1 to TRBJ1-5. TRBV21-1 is a known pseudogene. This CDR3 is built from 15 residues. The DNA for the CDR3 is TGTGCCAGTTACACGGGGGGCTGTCGGAATCAGCCCCAGCATTTT. Amino acids: CASYTGGCRNQPQHF.

The chain links TRBV7-3 to TRBJ1-1, with TRBD1 matching over 8 bases. Germline V gene lookup returns CDR1 SGHTA and CDR2 FQGTGA. The CDR3 has 14 residues. V lost 5 bases to trimming and J lost 1 base; unmatched junction nucleotides: 3. The CDR3 loop is CASSATGGNTEAFF. The CDR3 nucleotides read TGTGCCAGCAGCGCAACAGGGGGGAACACTGAAGCTTTCTTT.

CDR3 coding DNA: TGTGCCAGCAGTGGAGGGGGCGTAGACTATGGCTACACCTTC. As protein: CASSGGGVDYGYTF. V and J are TRBV9 and TRBJ1-2; TRBD1 aligns across 7 bases. Germline V lookup: CDR1 SGDLS, CDR2 YYNGEE. This CDR3 is built from 14 residues. V lost 5 bases, J lost 3 bases, and 7 bases stayed unmatched.